The clone carrying this T cell receptor beta chain was counted a single time. Its specificity is unknown. The CDR3 runs to 16 residues. The germline V gene has CDR1 SGHRS and CDR2 YFSETQ. Trimming pared 4 bases from V and 3 bases from J, leaving 20 bases between. Measured with immunoSEQ multiplex PCR; TCRdb has only the in-frame clones, and not every one. The table has around 150,000 clones, over 75% seen once; the top ten hold approximately 0.99%. The sample comes from a study of OX40 agonist ivuxolimab in advanced cancers. Study details: At 65% to 85% male, the cohort had a mean age of around 56 years, ranging from roughly 23 to 80.

Study-wide points: Clonal expansion from baseline to week 6 occurred in both CD4+ and CD8+ T cells.

The TCR was taken from an adult with an advanced solid tumor such as melanoma, head and neck, liver or kidney cancer. The gene calls are TRBV5-1 and TRBJ2-7; D is perhaps TRBD1 or TRBD2 (6 bases each). Source: CD4+ or CD8+ T cells sorted from blood, taken in a trial of the OX40 agonist ivuxolimab. The CDR3 DNA follows: TGCGCCAGCAGCCCAACTGGGGACACCGGGGGCTACGAGCAGTACTTC. Translation gives CASSPTGDTGGYEQYF. The full variable domain, rest sourced from reference TRBV5-1 and TRBJ2-7, is KAGVTQTPRYLIKTRGQQVTLSCSPISGHRSVSWYQQTPGQGLQFLFEYFSETQRNKGNFPGRFSGRQFSNSRSEMNVSTLELGDSALYLCASSPTGDTGGYEQYFGPGTRLTVT.